The TCR beta chain under discussion was sequenced for a study of cytomegalovirus exposure and HLA in healthy donors. 13 Jbeta primers and 60 Vbeta primers were used for the PCR. Assay: immunoSEQ multiplex PCR; the TCRdb copy retains only in-frame clones and omits some. The table records about 150,000 clones, 65% to 80% of them present only once. Input material: PBMCs. This sequence was found in a woman aged 40 to 49 in good health and CMV-seronegative.

The DNA of the CDR3 is TGTGCCAGCAGGGGGAGCGGGGGATCCTACAATGAGCAGTTCTTC. This gives the protein CASRGSGGSYNEQFF. This chain uses TRBV6-4 with TRBJ2-1; 8 nucleotides agree with TRBD2. The germline CDR1 and CDR2 sequences are MRHNA and SNTAGT. Unmatched junction bases numbered 5, after V lost 6 bases and J lost 1 base. The CDR3 runs to 15 residues.